The 13 T cell receptor beta chains given below trace back to one sample, sequenced in a study of blood T cell repertoires in COVID-19. The table came from immunoSEQ multiplex PCR; TCRdb's copy has only in-frame clones and leaves some out. This table holds roughly 200,000 clones, approximately 80% found once. The sample comprised peripheral blood. The receptors were sampled from a woman aged 50 to 65 with active or convalescent COVID-19.

The chain combines TRBV10-3 with TRBJ1-5; D not certain. The V end was cut by 0 bases, the J end by 0 bases, with 6 bases between. Germline lookup yields CDR1 ENHRY and CDR2 SYGVKD. The CDR3 extends over 15 amino acids. The CDR3 region has the DNA TGTGCCATCAGTGAGTCCGAGAGTAGCAATCAGCCCCAGCATTTT. Translated: CAISESESSNQPQHF.

V is TRBV30 and J is TRBJ1-2, with 7 positions matching TRBD1. The V gene end was trimmed by 7 bases and the J gene end by 4 bases; junction bases not matched to a gene: 9. From germline, CDR1 is GTSNPN and CDR2 SVGIG (reference sequence). The CDR3 runs to 13 residues. The CDR3 nucleotides are TGTGCCTCAACTGACAGGGCCGCCTATGGCTACACCTTC. This sequence encodes CASTDRAAYGYTF.

This clone was seen a single time. CDR3 residues: CASSQELGGVGNTIYF. For the CDR3, the DNA is TGCGCCAGCAGCCAAGAACTAGGAGGGGTTGGAAACACCATATATTTT. The rearrangement uses TRBV4-3 and TRBJ1-3, with D possibly TRBD1 on 5 matching bases. CDR3 length equals 16 residues. The germline V gene encodes CDR1 LGHNA and CDR2 YSLEER. V gave up 0 bases and J gave up 3 bases, with 12 bases separating them.

Turning to this clone: The sample contains more than one DNA sequence encoding this CDR3. V is TRBV28 and J is TRBJ2-3; D not resolved. This CDR3 comprises 12 residues. V lost 6 bases, J lost 3 bases, and 7 bases lay in between. Germline V CDR1 and CDR2: MDHEN, SYDVKM. The CDR3 reads CASSLNTDTQYF. The CDR3 nucleotides read TGTGCCAGCAGCCTTAATACAGATACGCAGTATTTT.

The CDR3 loop reads CASSSTSPGTYNEQFF. The CDR3 DNA reads TGTGCCAGCAGTTCGACTAGCCCGGGGACTTACAATGAGCAGTTCTTC. The V gene is TRBV6-2 or TRBV6-3, the J gene TRBJ2-1, with 7 positions matching TRBD2. The V segment lost 4 bases and the J segment 4 bases; nucleotides outside the gene matches: 10. Germline CDR1 and CDR2: MNHEY and SVGEGT. The CDR3 length is 16 residues.

V gene TRBV19 combines with J gene TRBJ1-2, with 8 nucleotides matching TRBD1. The CDR3 length is 13 residues. With 6 bases clipped from V and 4 bases from J, the junction kept 4 bases outside the gene matches. The germline V gene has CDR1 LNHDA and CDR2 SQIVND (reference sequence). CDR3 loop: CASRLQGGYGYTF. As DNA, the CDR3 is TGTGCCAGTAGATTACAGGGGGGCTATGGCTACACCTTC.

The chain carries TRBV10-3 and TRBJ1-1; D is undetermined. The CDR3 covers 14 residues. Per the germline V gene, CDR1 is ENHRY and CDR2 is SYGVKD. V gave up 10 bases and J gave up 0 bases, with 15 bases separating them. Written as DNA, the CDR3 is TGTGCCACCACCCAAGCCGCGATGAACACTGAAGCTTTCTTT. Translated, it gives CATTQAAMNTEAFF.

The rearrangement links TRBV4-3 to TRBJ2-2; D may be TRBD2 (5 bases). The CDR3 consists of 15 residues. Germline CDR1 is LGHNA and CDR2 is YSLEER. V gave up 4 bases and J gave up 3 bases, with 12 bases separating them. CDR3 in amino acids: CASSPLVGDTGELFF. DNA of the CDR3: TGCGCCAGCAGCCCGTTGGTGGGAGACACCGGGGAGCTGTTTTTT.

The chain is built from TRBV3-1 (or the pseudogene TRBV3-2) and TRBJ2-7; TRBD1 is a possible D gene (6 bases). The germline CDR1 and CDR2 sequences are LGHDT and YNNKEL (reference sequence). CDR3 size: 13 residues. V was cut by 3 bases and J by 5 bases, with 11 bases left in between. CDR3 nucleotide sequence: TGTGCCAGCAGCCATACTACAGGGCACGAGCAGTACTTC. Encoded protein: CASSHTTGHEQYF.

The chain combines TRBV5-4 with TRBJ2-3, with a possible D match to TRBD1 (6 bases). The CDR3 consists of 14 residues. Trimming cost V 1 base and J 9 bases, with 15 bases left between them. CDR1 and CDR2 from the germline V gene are SGHNT and YYREEE (reference sequence). In nucleotides, the CDR3 is TGTGCCAGCAGCTTGAGGGACACCTCTTCAACGCAGTATTTT. Translated: CASSLRDTSSTQYF. The full variable domain, its missing parts supplied by reference TRBV5-4 and TRBJ2-3, is ETGVTQSPTHLIKTRGQQVTLRCSSQSGHNTVSWYQQALGQGPQFIFQYYREEENGRGNFPPRFSGLQFPNYSSELNVNALELDDSALYLCASSLRDTSSTQYFGPGTRLTVL.

The rearrangement uses TRBV29-1 and TRBJ1-2; 7 bases line up with TRBD1. The CDR3 is made up of 14 amino acids. Unmatched junction bases numbered 5, after V lost 0 bases and J lost 4 bases. Looked up from germline, CDR1 is SQVTM and CDR2 is ANQGSEA. The CDR3 reads CSVEEMAGGYGYTF. The CDR3, as DNA: TGCAGCGTTGAAGAGATGGCAGGGGGCTATGGCTACACCTTC.

V gene TRBV7-2 combines with J gene TRBJ1-2; a weak D match, TRBD1 (5 bases). This CDR3 spans 15 amino acids. Trimming took off 5 bases at V and 6 bases at J, with 19 bases between the two ends. CDR1 SGHTA and CDR2 FQGNSA come from the germline V gene. CDR3 residues: CASSPSPGGRNGYTF. CDR3 nucleotides: TGTGCCAGCAGCCCTAGCCCCGGGGGTCGGAATGGCTACACCTTC. The full variable domain, with the rest looked up from reference TRBV7-2 and TRBJ1-2, is GAGVSQSPSNKVTEKGKDVELRCDPISGHTALYWYRQSLGQGLEFLIYFQGNSAPDKSGLPSDRFSAERTGGSVSTLTIQRTQQEDSAVYLCASSPSPGGRNGYTFGSGTRLTVV.

This chain connects TRBV5-1 to TRBJ2-5, with 10 bases aligning to TRBD1. Losses at the gene ends were 1 base for V and 5 bases for J; bases not matched to a gene: 5. The germline V gene encodes CDR1 SGHRS and CDR2 YFSETQ. This CDR3 has 15 amino acids. The CDR3 nucleotides read TGCGCCAGCAGCTTGTCGGTGACAGGGGGCGAGACCCAGTACTTC. Its translation: CASSLSVTGGETQYF.